The present TCR beta chain was sequenced within a study of beta chain features in type 1 diabetes. Reverse transcription of all isolated RNA meant that expressed TCRB transcripts were sequenced. Method: immunoSEQ multiplex PCR; TCRdb's copy keeps in-frame clones and lacks some. Found here are over 40,000 clones, roughly 50% of them singletons; the top ten hold roughly 0.27%. There are 16 residues in the CDR3. Trimming cost V 3 bases and J 1 base, with 15 bases left between them. Germline V gene sequence: CDR1 MDHEN, CDR2 SYDVKM. A few counts support this clone. Sequences were obtained from stem cell memory CD4+ T cells from blood. The receptor comes from a woman between 25 and 40 years old in good health. J is TRBJ2-5 and V is TRBV28; a possible D gene is TRBD2 (6 bases). In DNA, the CDR3 is TGTGCCAGCAGTTTTGGTAGCGGCACGTTCCAAGAGACCCAGTACTTC. Translation gives CASSFGSGTFQETQYF.